What follows are 10 T cell receptor beta chains derived from one specimen sequenced in a study of early T cells in non-severe SARS-CoV-2 infection. TCRdb reprocessed the 5' RACE reads via MiXCR and lists one record per CDR3 protein. The table lists under 30,000 distinct CDR3 sequences, around 5.8% of them singletons. Material for sequencing was whole blood. All receptors come from an adult who was a healthcare worker with PCR-confirmed SARS-CoV-2 infection or an uninfected control (not recorded which).

This clonotype was found many times. This rearrangement joins TRBV5-5 to TRBJ1-5; TRBD1 is a possible D gene (6 bases). Germline CDR1 SGHKS, CDR2 YYEKEE (reference sequence). Between the trimmed V and J ends, which lost 0 bases and 4 bases, there was a span of 17 bases. The CDR3 is 17 amino acids. CDR3 amino acids: CASSLVAGVGLNQPQHF. In DNA, the CDR3 is TGTGCCAGCAGCTTGGTGGCAGGGGTAGGGCTGAATCAGCCCCAGCATTTT.

This clonotype occurred many times. This sequence joins TRBV11-3 and TRBJ1-1, with a tentative D call TRBD1 (5 bases). CDR1 is SGHNT, CDR2 YENEEA, per germline. This CDR3 is 13 amino acids long. Trimming removed 3 bases from V and 7 bases from J, with 12 bases in between. CDR3 in DNA: TGTGCCAGCAGCTTTCGGGGCGGAGGTGAAGCTTTCTTT. Translating it yields CASSFRGGGEAFF.

The chain joins TRBV7-6 to TRBJ2-1, with 9 bases matching TRBD1. This CDR3 contains 16 residues. The germline V gene has CDR1 SGHVS and CDR2 FNYEAQ. The trim removed 5 bases at V and 8 bases at J, leaving 13 bases unmatched. The CDR3 loop is CASSQTGQGRLDEQFF. The CDR3 nucleotides are TGTGCCAGCAGCCAGACGGGACAGGGACGTTTGGATGAGCAGTTCTTC.

V gene TRBV6-6 combines with J gene TRBJ2-7; 9 bases match TRBD1. Germline values: CDR1 MNHNY, CDR2 SVGAGI (reference sequence). Losses at the gene ends were 5 bases for V and 0 bases for J; bases not matched to a gene: 5. The CDR3 has 15 amino acids. The CDR3 coding sequence is TGTGCCAGCAGTCCTACAGGGGGCCCCTCCTACGAGCAGTACTTC. It yields the protein CASSPTGGPSYEQYF.

This clonotype was counted ten times or more. The rearrangement links TRBV20-1 to TRBJ2-1; D call uncertain. This CDR3 is built from 12 residues. Germline V CDR1 and CDR2: DFQATT, SNEGSKA (reference sequence). V was shortened by 1 base and J by 3 bases, with 4 bases between the two germline ends. This chain's CDR3 is CSARGLYNEQFF. CDR3 nucleotide sequence: TGCAGTGCTAGAGGCCTCTACAATGAGCAGTTCTTC.

The chain links TRBV2 to TRBJ1-5; D is unclear. The ends were cut back, 3 bases at V and 9 bases at J, with 6 bases in the middle. The germline V gene has CDR1 SNHLY and CDR2 FYNNEI. CDR3 length equals 11 residues. The CDR3 region has the DNA TGTGCCAGCAGTGATCGGGGGCCCCAGCATTTT. Its protein product is CASSDRGPQHF.

In this sample, this clonotype turned up many times. The chain recombines TRBV6-5 with TRBJ1-3; a weak D match, TRBD1 (5 bases). V lost 6 bases and J lost 7, with 13 bases in between. The germline gives CDR1 MNHEY, CDR2 SVGAGI. The CDR3 totals 13 residues. The DNA for the CDR3 is TGTGCCAGCAGACCCACCAGGGCCAACACCATATATTTT. This sequence encodes CASRPTRANTIYF.

This clonotype appeared many times. The V gene is TRBV28, the J gene TRBJ1-6; 9 bases match TRBD1. V was pared by 6 bases and J by 10 bases, with 10 bases of the junction left unmatched. This CDR3 spans 15 amino acids. CDR1 and CDR2 (germline): MDHEN, SYDVKM. The CDR3 region is CASSTPGQGGSPLHF. The CDR3 DNA is TGTGCCAGCAGCACTCCGGGACAGGGAGGATCACCCCTCCACTTT.

In this sample, this clonotype turned up many times. The chain links TRBV24-1 to TRBJ2-1, with 8 bases lining up with TRBD1. CDR3 length: 14 residues. The germline V gene has CDR1 KGHDR and CDR2 SFDVKD. V lost 9 bases to trimming and J lost 2 bases; unmatched junction nucleotides: 5. This CDR3 is CATRGQGAYNEQFF. The CDR3, as DNA: TGTGCCACCCGCGGACAGGGAGCCTACAATGAGCAGTTCTTC.

This clonotype came up many times. The chain employs TRBV7-9 and TRBJ2-3; possible D gene TRBD1, 6 bases. Germline V gene data show CDR1 as SEHNR and CDR2 as FQNEAQ (reference sequence). V lost 1 base, J lost 0 bases, and 8 bases lay in between. The CDR3 extends over 15 amino acids. CDR3 sequence: CASSLGGPSTDTQYF. CDR3 nucleotides: TGTGCCAGCAGCTTAGGGGGGCCAAGCACAGATACGCAGTATTTT.